This T cell receptor beta chain comes out of a study of T cells in women clearing cervical HPV infection. Whole-study context: Case blood was drawn when the lesion was first found; control blood after infection became undetectable.

The CDR3 runs to 13 residues. The germline V gene encodes CDR1 MNHNS and CDR2 SASEGT. V was trimmed by 1 base and J by 5 bases, leaving 5 bases between them. Repertoires were generated with immunoSEQ multiplex PCR, while TCRdb's copy carries only in-frame clones and drops some. This sample contains tens of thousands of clones. A word on this clone: The antigen is not known. The read is 3 residues too short to cover the CDR3 end, so that end is filled in from the germline J gene.

Study-wide findings and caveats: Richness differences could reflect unmeasured T-cell content per sample.

The chain combines TRBV6-1 with TRBJ2-2, with unresolved D. The receptor comes from a woman aged 18 to 75 with a cervical HPV16 infection that either progressed to CIN3+ or cleared (not recorded which). The sample consisted of blood buffy coat. The CDR3 is CASSEEATGELFF. Incomplete CDR3 DNA: TGTGCCAGCAGTGAAGAAGCGACCGGGGAG.